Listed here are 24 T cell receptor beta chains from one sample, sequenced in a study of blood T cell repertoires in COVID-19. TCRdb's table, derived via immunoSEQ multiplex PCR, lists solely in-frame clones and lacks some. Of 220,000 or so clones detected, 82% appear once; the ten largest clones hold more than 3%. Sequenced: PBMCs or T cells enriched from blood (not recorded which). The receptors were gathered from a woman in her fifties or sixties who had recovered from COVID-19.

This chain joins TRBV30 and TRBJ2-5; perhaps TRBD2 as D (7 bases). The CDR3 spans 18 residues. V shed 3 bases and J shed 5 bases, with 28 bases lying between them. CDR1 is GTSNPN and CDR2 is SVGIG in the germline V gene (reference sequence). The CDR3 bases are TGTGCCTGGAGCCAATCTCTCCCGGGGCGGGGGCCAGGGGAGACCCAGTACTTC. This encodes CAWSQSLPGRGPGETQYF.

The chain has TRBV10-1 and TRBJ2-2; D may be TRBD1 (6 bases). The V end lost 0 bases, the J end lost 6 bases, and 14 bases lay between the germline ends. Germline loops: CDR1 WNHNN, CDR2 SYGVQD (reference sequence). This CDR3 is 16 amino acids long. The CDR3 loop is CASSESKPEGAGELFF. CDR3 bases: TGCGCCAGCAGTGAGTCGAAGCCAGAGGGGGCCGGGGAGCTGTTTTTT.

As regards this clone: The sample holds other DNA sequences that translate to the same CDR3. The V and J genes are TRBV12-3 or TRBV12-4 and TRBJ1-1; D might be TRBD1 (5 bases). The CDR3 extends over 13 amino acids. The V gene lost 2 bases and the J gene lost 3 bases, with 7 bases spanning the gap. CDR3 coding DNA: TGTGCCAGCAGTTTAACGGGGGACACTGAAGCTTTCTTT. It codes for CASSLTGDTEAFF.

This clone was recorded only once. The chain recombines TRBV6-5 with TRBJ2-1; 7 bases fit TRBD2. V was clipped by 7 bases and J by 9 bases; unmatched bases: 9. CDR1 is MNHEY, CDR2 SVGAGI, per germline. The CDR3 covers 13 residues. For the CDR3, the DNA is TGTGCCAGCAACGGGAGGTGGGTCACTGAGCAGTTCTTC. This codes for CASNGRWVTEQFF.

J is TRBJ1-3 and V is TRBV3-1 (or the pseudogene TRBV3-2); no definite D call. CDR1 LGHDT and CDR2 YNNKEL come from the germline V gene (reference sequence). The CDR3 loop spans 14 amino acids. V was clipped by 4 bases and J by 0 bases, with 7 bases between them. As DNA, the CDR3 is TGTGCCAGCAGCCCCAGATACTCTGGAAACACCATATATTTT. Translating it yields CASSPRYSGNTIYF.

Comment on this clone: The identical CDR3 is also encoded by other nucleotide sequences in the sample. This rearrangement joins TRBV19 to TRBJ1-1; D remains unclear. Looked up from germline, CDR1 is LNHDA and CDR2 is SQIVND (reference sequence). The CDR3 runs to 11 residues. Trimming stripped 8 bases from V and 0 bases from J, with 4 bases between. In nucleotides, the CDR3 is TGTGCCAGTCGTTTGAACACTGAAGCTTTCTTT. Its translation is CASRLNTEAFF.

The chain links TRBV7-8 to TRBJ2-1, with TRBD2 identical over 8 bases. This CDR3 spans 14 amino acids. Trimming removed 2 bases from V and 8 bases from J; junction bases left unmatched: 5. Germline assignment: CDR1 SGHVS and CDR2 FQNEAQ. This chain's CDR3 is CASSLLAGPDEQFF. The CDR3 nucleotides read TGTGCCAGCAGCTTATTAGCGGGACCGGATGAGCAGTTCTTC.

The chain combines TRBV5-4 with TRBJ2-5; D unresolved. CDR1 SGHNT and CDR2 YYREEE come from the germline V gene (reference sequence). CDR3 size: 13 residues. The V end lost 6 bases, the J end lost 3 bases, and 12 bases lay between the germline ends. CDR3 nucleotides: TGTGCCAGCATGACTTCCAGCGAAGAGACCCAGTACTTC. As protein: CASMTSSEETQYF.

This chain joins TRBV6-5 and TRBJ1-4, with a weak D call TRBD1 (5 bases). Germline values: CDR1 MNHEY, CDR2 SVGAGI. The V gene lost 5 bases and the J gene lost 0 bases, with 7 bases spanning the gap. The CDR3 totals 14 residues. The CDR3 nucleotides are TGTGCCAGCAGTCCGACAGCAACTAATGAAAAACTGTTTTTT. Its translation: CASSPTATNEKLFF.

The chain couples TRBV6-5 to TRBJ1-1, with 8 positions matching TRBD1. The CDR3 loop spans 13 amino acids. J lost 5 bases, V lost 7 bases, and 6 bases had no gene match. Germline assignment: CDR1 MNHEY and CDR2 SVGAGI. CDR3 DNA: TGTGCCAGCAACATCGACAGGGGAACTGAAGCTTTCTTT. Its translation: CASNIDRGTEAFF.

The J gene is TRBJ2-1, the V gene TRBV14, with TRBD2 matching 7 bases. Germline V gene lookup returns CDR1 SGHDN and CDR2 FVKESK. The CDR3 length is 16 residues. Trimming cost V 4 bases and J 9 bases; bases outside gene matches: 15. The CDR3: CASSPRSGTSISEQFF. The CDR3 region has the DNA TGTGCCAGCAGCCCCCGGAGCGGGACGAGTATAAGTGAGCAGTTCTTC. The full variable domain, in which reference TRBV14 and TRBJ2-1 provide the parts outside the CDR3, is EAGVTQFPSHSVIEKGQTVTLRCDPISGHDNLYWYRRVMGKEIKFLLHFVKESKQDESGMPNNRFLAERTGGTYSTLKVQPAELEDSGVYFCASSPRSGTSISEQFFGPGTRLTVL.

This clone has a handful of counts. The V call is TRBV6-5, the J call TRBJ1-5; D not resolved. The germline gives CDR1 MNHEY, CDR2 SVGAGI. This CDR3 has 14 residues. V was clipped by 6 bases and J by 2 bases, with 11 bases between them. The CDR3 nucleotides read TGTGCCAGCAGCACGGGTTTTGGCAATCAGCCCCAGCATTTT. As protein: CASSTGFGNQPQHF.

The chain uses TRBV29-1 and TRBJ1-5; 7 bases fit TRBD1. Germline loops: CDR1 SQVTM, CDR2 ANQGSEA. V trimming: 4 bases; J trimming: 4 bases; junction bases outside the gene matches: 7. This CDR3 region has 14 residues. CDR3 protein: CSVAYGTANQPQHF. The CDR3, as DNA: TGCAGCGTTGCCTACGGGACAGCGAATCAGCCCCAGCATTTT.

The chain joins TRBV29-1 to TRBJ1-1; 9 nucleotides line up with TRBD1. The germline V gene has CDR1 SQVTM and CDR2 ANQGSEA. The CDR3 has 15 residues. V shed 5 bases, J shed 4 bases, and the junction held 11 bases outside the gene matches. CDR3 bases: TGCAGCGTTTCATCGACAGGGGGATCAGGCACTGAAGCTTTCTTT. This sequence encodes CSVSSTGGSGTEAFF.

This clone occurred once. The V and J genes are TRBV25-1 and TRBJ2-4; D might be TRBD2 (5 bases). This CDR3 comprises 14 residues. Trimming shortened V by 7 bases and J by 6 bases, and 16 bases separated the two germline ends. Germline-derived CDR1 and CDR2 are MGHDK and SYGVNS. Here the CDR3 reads CASMAAGGGNIQYF. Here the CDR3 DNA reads TGTGCCAGCATGGCCGCCGGAGGAGGAAACATTCAGTACTTC.

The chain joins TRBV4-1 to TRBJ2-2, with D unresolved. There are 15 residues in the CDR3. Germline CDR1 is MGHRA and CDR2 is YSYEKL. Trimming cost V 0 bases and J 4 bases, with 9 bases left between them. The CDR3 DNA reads TGCGCCAGCAGCCAAGATGTTGGCATCACCGGGGAGCTGTTTTTT. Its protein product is CASSQDVGITGELFF.

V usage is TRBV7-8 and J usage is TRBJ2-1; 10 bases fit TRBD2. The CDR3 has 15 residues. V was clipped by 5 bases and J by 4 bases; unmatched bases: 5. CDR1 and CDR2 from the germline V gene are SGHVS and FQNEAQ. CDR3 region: CASSLGLAEYNEQFF. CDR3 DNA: TGTGCCAGCAGCCTCGGACTAGCGGAGTACAATGAGCAGTTCTTC.

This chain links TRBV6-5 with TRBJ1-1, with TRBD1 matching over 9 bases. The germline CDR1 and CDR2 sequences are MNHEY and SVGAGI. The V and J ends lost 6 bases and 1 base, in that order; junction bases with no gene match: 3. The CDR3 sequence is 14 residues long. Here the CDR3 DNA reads TGTGCCAGCAGCTCACAGGGGGCGAACACTGAAGCTTTCTTT. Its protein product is CASSSQGANTEAFF.

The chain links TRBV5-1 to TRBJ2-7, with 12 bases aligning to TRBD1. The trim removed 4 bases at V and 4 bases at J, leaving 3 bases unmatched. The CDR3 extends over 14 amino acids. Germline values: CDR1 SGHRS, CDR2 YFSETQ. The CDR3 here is CASSPGQGAYEQYF. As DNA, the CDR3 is TGCGCCAGCAGCCCGGGACAGGGGGCTTACGAGCAGTACTTC.

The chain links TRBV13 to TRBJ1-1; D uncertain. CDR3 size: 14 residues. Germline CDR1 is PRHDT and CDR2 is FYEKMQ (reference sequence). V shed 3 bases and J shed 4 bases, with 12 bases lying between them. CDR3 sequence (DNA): TGTGCCAGCAGCTTTAGTTCGAGCGGCACTGAAGCTTTCTTT. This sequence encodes CASSFSSSGTEAFF.

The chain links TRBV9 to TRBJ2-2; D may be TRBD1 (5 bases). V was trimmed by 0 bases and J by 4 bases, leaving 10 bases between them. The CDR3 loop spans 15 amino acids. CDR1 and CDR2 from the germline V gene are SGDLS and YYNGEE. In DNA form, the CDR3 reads TGTGCCAGCAGCGTAGCGCTGCAGGGCACCGGGGAGCTGTTTTTT. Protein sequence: CASSVALQGTGELFF.

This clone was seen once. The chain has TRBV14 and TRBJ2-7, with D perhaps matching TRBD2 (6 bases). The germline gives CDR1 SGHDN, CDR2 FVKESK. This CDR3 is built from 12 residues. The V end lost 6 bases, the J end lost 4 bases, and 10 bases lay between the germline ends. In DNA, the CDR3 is TGTGCCAGCAGTGAAGCGGGTTACGAGCAGTACTTC. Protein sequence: CASSEAGYEQYF.

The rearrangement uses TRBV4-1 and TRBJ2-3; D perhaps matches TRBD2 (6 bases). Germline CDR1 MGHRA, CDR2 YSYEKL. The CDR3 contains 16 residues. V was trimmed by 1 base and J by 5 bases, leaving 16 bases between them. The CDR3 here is CASSQGIQRAVDTQYF. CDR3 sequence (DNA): TGCGCCAGCAGCCAAGGGATCCAGCGGGCGGTAGATACGCAGTATTTT.

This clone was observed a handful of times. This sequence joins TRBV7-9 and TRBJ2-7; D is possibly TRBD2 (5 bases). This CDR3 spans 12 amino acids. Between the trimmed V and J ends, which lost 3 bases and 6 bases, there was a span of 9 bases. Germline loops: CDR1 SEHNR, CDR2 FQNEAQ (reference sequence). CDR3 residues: CASSLGEVEQYF. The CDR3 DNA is TGTGCCAGCAGCTTGGGAGAGGTCGAGCAGTACTTC.